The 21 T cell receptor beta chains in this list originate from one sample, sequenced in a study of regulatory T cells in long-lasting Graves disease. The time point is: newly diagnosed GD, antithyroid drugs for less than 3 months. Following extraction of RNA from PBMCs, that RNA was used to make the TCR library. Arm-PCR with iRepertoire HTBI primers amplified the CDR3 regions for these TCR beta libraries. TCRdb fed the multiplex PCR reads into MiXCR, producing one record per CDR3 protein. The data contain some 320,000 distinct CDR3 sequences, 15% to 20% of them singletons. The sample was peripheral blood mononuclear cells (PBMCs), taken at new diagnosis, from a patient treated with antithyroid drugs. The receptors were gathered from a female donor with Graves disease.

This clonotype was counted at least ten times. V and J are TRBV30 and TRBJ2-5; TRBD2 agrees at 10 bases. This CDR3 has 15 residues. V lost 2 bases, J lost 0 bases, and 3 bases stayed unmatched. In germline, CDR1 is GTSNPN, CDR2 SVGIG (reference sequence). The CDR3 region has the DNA TGTGCCTGGAGTAGCGGGAGGGGATACCAAGAGACCCAGTACTTC. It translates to CAWSSGRGYQETQYF.

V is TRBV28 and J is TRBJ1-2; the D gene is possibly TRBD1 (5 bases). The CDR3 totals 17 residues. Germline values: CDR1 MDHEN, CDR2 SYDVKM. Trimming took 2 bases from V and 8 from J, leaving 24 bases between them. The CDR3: CASSLLSPSGRGRGYTF. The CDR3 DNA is TGTGCCAGCAGTTTACTATCCCCTTCAGGGCGGGGAAGAGGCTACACCTTC.

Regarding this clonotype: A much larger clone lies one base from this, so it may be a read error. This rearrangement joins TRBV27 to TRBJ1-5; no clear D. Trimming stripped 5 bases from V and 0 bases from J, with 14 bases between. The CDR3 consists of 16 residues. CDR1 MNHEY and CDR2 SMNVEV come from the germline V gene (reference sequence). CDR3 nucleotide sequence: TGTGCCAGCAGTGATTTTCTGAGGAATAGCAATCAGCCCCAGCATTTT. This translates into CASSDFLRNSNQPQHF.

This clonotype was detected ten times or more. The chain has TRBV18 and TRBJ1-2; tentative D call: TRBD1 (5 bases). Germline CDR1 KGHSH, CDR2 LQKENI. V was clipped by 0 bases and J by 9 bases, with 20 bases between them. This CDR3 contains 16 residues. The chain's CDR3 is CASSPPGGGGSVRYTF. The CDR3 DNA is TGTGCCAGCTCACCACCAGGCGGGGGAGGGAGTGTTCGCTACACCTTC.

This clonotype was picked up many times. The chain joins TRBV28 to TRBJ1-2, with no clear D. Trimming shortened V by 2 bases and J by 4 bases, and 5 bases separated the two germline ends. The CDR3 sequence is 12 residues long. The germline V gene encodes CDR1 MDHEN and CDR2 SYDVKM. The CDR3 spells CASSLRVYGYTF. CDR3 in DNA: TGTGCCAGCAGTTTACGGGTCTATGGCTACACCTTC.

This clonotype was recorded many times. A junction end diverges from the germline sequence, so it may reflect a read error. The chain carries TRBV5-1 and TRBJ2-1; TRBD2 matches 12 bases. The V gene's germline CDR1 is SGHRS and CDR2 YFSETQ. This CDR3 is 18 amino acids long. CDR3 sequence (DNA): TGTGCCAGCAGCTTACGGACTAGCGGGATGAGCTCCTACAATGAGCAGTTCTTC. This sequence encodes CASSLRTSGMSSYNEQFF.

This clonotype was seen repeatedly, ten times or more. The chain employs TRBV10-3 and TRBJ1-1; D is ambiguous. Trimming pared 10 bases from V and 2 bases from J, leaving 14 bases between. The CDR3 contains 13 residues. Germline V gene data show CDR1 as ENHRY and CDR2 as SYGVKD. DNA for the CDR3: TGTGCCACCAAGCGGGAGTTTAACACTGAAGCTTTCTTT. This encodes CATKREFNTEAFF.

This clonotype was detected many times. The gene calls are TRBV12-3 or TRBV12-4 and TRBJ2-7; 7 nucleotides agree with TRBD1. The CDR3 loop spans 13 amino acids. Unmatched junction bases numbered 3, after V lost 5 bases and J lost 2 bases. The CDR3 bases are TGTGCCAGCAGTACGGACAGGACCTACGAGCAGTACTTC. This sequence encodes CASSTDRTYEQYF.

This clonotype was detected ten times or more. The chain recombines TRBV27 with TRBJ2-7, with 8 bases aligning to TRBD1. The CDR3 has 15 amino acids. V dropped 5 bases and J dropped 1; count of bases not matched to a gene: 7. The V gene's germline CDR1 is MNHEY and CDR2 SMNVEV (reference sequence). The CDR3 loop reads CASSRGRTGSYEQYF. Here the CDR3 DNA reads TGTGCCAGCAGTCGAGGTCGGACAGGGTCCTACGAGCAGTACTTC.

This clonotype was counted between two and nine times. The chain's CDR3 is CASSPSGAGGHPQYF. DNA for the CDR3: TGTGCCAGCTCACCAAGCGGGGCGGGAGGGCATCCGCAGTACTTC. The chain combines TRBV18 with TRBJ2-7, with 9 bases that match TRBD2. The CDR3 covers 15 residues. In germline, CDR1 is KGHSH, CDR2 LQKENI. The V gene end was trimmed by 2 bases and the J gene end by 9 bases; junction bases not matched to a gene: 11.

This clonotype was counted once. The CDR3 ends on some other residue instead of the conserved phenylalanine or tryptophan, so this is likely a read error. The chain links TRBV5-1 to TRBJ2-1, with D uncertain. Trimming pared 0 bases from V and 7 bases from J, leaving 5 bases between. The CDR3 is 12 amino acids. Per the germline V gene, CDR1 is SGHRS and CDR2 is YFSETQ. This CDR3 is CASSLVANEQFL. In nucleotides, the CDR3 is TGCGCCAGCAGCTTGGTGGCGAATGAGCAGTTCTTG.

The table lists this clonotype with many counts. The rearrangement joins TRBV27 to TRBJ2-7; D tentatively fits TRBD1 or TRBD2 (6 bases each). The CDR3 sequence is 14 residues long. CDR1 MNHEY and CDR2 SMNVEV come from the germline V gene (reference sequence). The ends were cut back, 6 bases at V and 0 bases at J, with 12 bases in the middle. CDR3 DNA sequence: TGTGCCAGCAGGGACCGGGGGCACTCCTACGAGCAGTACTTC. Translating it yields CASRDRGHSYEQYF.

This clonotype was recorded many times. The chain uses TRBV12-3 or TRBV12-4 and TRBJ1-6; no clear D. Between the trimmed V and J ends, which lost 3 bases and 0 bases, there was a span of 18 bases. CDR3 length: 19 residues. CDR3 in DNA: TGTGCCAGCAGTTTCCAGCGAAGTCGAATCGACTCCTATAATTCACCCCTCCACTTT. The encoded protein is CASSFQRSRIDSYNSPLHF.

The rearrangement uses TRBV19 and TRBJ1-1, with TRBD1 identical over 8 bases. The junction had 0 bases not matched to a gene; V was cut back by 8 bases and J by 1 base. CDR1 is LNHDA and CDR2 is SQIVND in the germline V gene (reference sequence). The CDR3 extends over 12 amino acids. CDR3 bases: TGTGCCAGTGACAGGGGGAACACTGAAGCTTTCTTT. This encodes CASDRGNTEAFF. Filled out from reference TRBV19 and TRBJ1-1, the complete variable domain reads DGGITQSPKYLFRKEGQNVTLSCEQNLNHDAMYWYRQDPGQGLRLIYYSQIVNDFQKGDIAEGYSVSREKKESFPLTVTSAQKNPTAFYLCASDRGNTEAFFGQGTRLTVV.

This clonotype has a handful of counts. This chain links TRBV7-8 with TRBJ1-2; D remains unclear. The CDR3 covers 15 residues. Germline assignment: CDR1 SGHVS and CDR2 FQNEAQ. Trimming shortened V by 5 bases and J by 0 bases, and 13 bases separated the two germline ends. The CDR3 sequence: CASSPRDPANYGYTF. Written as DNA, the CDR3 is TGTGCCAGCAGCCCTCGGGATCCAGCTAACTATGGCTACACCTTC.

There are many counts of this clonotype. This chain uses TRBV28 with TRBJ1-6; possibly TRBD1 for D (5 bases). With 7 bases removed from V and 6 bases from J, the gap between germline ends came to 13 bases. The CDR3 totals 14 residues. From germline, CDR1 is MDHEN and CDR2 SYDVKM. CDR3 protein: CASNRDVGNSPLHF. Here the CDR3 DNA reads TGTGCCAGCAATCGGGACGTGGGTAATTCACCCCTCCACTTT.

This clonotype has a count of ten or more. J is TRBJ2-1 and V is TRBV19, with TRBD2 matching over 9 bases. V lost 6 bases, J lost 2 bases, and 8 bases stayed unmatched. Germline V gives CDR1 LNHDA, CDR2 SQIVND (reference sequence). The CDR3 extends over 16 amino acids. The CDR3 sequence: CASRRRASGAYNEQFF. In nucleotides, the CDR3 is TGTGCCAGTAGGCGCCGGGCTAGCGGGGCCTACAATGAGCAGTTCTTC.

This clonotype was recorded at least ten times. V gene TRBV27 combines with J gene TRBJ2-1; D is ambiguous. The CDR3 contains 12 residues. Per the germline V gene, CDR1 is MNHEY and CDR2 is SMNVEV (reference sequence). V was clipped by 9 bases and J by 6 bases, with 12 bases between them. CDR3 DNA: TGTGCCAGTGGTCAAAATCTCAATGAGCAGTTCTTC. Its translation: CASGQNLNEQFF.

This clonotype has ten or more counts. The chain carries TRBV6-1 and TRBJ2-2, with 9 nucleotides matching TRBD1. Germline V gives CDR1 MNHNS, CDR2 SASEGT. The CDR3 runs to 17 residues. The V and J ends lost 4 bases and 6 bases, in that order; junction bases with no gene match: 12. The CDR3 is CASSAPPGTGRSGELFF. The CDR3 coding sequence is TGTGCCAGCAGTGCACCGCCCGGGACAGGGAGATCCGGGGAGCTGTTTTTT.

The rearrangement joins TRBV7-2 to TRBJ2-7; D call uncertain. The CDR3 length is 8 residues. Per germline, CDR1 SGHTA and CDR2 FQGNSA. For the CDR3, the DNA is TGTGCGGCCTACGAGCAGTACTTC. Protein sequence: CAAYEQYF.

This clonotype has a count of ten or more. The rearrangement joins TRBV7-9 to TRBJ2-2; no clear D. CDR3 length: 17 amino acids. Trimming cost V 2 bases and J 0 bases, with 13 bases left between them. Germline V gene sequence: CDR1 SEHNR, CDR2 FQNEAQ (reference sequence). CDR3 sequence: CASSLRFRDSNTGELFF. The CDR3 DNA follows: TGTGCCAGCAGCTTAAGGTTTAGGGATTCGAACACCGGGGAGCTGTTTTTT.